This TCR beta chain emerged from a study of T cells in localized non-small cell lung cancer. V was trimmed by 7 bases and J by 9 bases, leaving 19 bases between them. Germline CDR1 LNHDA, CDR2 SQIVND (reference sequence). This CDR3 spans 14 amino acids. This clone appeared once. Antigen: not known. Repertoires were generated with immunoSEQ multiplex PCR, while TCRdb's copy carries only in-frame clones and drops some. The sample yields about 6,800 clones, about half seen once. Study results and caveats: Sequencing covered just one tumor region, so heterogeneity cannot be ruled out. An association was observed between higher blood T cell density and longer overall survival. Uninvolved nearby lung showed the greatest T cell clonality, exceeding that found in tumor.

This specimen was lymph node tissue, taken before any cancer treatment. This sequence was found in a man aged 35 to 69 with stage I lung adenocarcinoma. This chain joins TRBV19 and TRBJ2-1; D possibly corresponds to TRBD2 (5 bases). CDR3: CASMERTLSSEQFF. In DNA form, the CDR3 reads TGTGCCAGTATGGAGCGGACCCTAAGCAGTGAGCAGTTCTTC.